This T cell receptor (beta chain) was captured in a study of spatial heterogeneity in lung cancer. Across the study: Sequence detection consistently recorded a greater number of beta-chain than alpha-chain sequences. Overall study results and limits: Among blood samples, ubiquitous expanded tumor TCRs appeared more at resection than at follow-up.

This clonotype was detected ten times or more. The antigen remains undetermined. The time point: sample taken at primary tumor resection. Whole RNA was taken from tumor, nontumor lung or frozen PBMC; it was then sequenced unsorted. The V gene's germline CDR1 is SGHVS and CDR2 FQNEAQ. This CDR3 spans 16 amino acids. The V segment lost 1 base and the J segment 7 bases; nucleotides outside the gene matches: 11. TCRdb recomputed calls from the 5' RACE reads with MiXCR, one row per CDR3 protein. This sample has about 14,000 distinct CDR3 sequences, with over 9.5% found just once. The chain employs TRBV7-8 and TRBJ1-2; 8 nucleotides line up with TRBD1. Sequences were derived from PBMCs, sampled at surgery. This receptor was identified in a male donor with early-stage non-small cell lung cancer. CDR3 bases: TGTGCCAGCAGCTTAGGTCTGTCAGGGGGCTCAGGTGGCTACACCTTC. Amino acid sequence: CASSLGLSGGSGGYTF.